One TCR beta chain is described in this entry. What it recognizes is unknown. Germline loops: CDR1 DFQATT, CDR2 SNEGSKA (reference sequence). This CDR3 comprises 21 residues. The V gene lost 0 bases and the J gene lost 1 base, with 31 bases spanning the gap. The data originate from a study of T-cell reconstitution after alpha-beta-depleted transplantation in children. The study's findings and limits: Reported findings indicate that, about two months after transplant, alpha-beta T cells came from several hundred expanded clones, which were derived from non-depleted graft cells. At the one-year point after transplant, T-cell counts and TCRbeta diversity were found to come mostly from T cells that had been newly produced. Where some patients showed high TCRbeta diversity at day 60, it came from recipient T cells and thymic progenitors that had survived.

Using unique molecular identifiers, the investigators prepared the TCRbeta library. TCRdb re-called the PCR reads through MiXCR, storing one row per CDR3 protein. The profile covers 200,000 or so distinct CDR3 sequences, with 5% to 6.5% appearing a single time and approximately 4.1% taken by the ten largest. The TCR sequence derives from a girl in the first two years of life with combined immunodeficiency, due to receive a stem cell transplant. The chain carries TRBV20-1 and TRBJ2-7; D could derive from TRBD1 or TRBD2 (5 bases each). Sequencing was performed on PBMCs, taken before TCRalphabeta/CD19-depleted stem cell transplant. The CDR3 DNA sequence: TGCAGTGCTAGAGATCGGATACGGGGACCCGCTCACCGTTTAGGTTCCTACGAGCAGTACTTC. This gives the protein CSARDRIRGPAHRLGSYEQYF.